Described below is a single TCR beta chain sequence and its context. The antigen remains unidentified. The CDR3 has 19 residues. Germline CDR1 reads LNHDA; CDR2 reads SQIVND (reference sequence). J lost 0 bases, V lost 4 bases, and 11 bases had no gene match. Only in-frame clones appear in the TCRdb table, and some are missing; sequencing was by immunoSEQ multiplex PCR. The sample contains tens of thousands of clones, around 90% of which appear only once. The data were taken from a study of T cell responses to AZD1222 COVID-19 vaccine. General observations from the study: Unmutated regions of variants are reportedly targeted by nearly half of spike-specific TCRs. Without day 14 samples, only post-peak T cell repertoires were studied. The breadth and depth of Spike-specific TCRs increased once two AZD1222 doses had been given.

This sequence originates from an adult in good health. V is TRBV19 and J is TRBJ1-6; TRBD1 matches 8 bases. This sample comprised peripheral blood, obtained on day 0 of MenACWY control vaccination. CDR3 DNA sequence: TGTGCCAGTAGTACCGCCGGACAGGGTTATAGCTCCTATAATTCACCCCTCCACTTT. Translation: CASSTAGQGYSSYNSPLHF.